This T cell receptor (beta chain) was identified in a study of OX40 agonist ivuxolimab in advanced cancers. Patients with autoimmune history or systemic immunosuppression were excluded. Drawing of blood for sampling happened at baseline, at cycle 4 day 1, and at cycle 7 day 1. Measured with immunoSEQ multiplex PCR; TCRdb has only the in-frame clones, and not every one. The sample yields about 66,000 clones, roughly four fifths seen once. Broader study findings: Among some nonresponders, normalized T-cell clonal expansion was also low. Patients who responded partially at 0.1-3.0 mg/kg showed clonal expansion ranking among the lowest.

The CDR3 contains 15 residues. CDR1 is ENHRY, CDR2 SYGVKD, per germline. Trimming removed 5 bases from V and 3 bases from J; junction bases left unmatched: 6. In the case of this clone: Its antigen is still unknown.

This clonotype was sampled from an adult with an advanced solid tumor such as melanoma, head and neck, liver or kidney cancer. Sample: CD4+ or CD8+ T cells sorted from blood, taken in a trial of the OX40 agonist ivuxolimab. The rearrangement joins TRBV10-3 to TRBJ2-7, with 11 bases fitting TRBD2. The CDR3 nucleotides read TGTGCCATCAGTCGGACTAGCGGGTCCTACTACGAGCAGTACTTC. Translating it yields CAISRTSGSYYEQYF.